In this sample, the clone carrying this TCR beta chain is medium-sized. Its antigen is still unknown. Trimming cost V 6 bases and J 9 bases; bases outside gene matches: 9. The CDR3 totals 15 residues. Germline assignment: CDR1 LNHDA and CDR2 SQIVND (reference sequence). The Oncomine TCR Beta short-read assay was applied to DNA of cultured CD4+ T cells. Scientists extracted genomic DNA from CD4+ T cells grown in culture. TCRdb fed the PCR reads into MiXCR, producing one record per CDR3 protein. The sample consists of approximately 11,000 distinct CDR3 sequences, around 30% of them appearing once. This record belongs to a study of vaccination and CD4 T cells after COVID-19. General study results and limits: It was observed that, in convalescent patients, a median 86.3% of reactive clones arose only post-vaccination.

The sample's treatment: roughly nine-day PBMC culture with coronavirus spike peptide pools or control peptides (ViraFEST assay). Samples of CD4+ T cells were obtained from the unexposed donor before the COVID-19 pandemic (2011-2018). Testing used SARS-CoV-2 S/N and four cold-coronavirus spikes on unexposed-donor CD4+ T cells, cells permitting. The genes are TRBV19 and TRBJ1-6; TRBD1 matches 9 bases. This receptor was obtained from a human donor in good health. The source material was CD4+ T cells from blood, cultured in vitro. CDR3 region: CASRGPTGGLSPLHF. In DNA form, the CDR3 reads TGTGCCAGTAGGGGCCCGACAGGGGGTCTTTCACCCCTCCACTTT.